This T cell receptor beta chain was sequenced for a study of blood T cell repertoires in COVID-19. In the study overall: There were acute and convalescent COVID-19 samples, and they came from the United States, Italy and Spain. Sources were T cells, B-cell-depleted T cells, or PBMCs; the material itself was cDNA or gDNA.

Germline CDR1 is MNHEY and CDR2 is SVGAGI. This CDR3 is built from 15 residues. After removal of 6 bases from V and 4 bases from J, the junction contained 7 bases not matched to a gene. Per the authors' pipeline: Estimation of nucleated cell counts was performed using reference gene primer amplification. Sequenced by immunoSEQ multiplex PCR; TCRdb stores in-frame clones only, minus some. The DNA was the basis for D and trimming; V, J and clone size are from that table. The top ten clones hold about 9.4% of a sample with over 95,000 clones, roughly 79% of them seen once. The sequence was obtained from a human donor in a cohort sampled during active COVID-19. The chain couples TRBV6-5 to TRBJ2-7, with TRBD2 identical over 12 bases. Sample: peripheral blood. The CDR3 loop is CASSLGTSGRYEQYF. Here the CDR3 DNA reads TGTGCCAGCAGCCTCGGGACTAGCGGGCGGTACGAGCAGTACTTC.